This note documents a single T cell receptor (beta chain) sequence. The method was immunoSEQ multiplex PCR; TCRdb's version includes in-frame clones alone and lacks a portion of them. This sample has over 9,000 clones, with around 79% found just once. This entry comes from a study of sequential checkpoint blockade in melanoma. The wider study: Randomization was 1:1 between first-line nivolumab→ipilimumab and ipilimumab→nivolumab.

Treatment denoted: randomized to nivolumab then ipilimumab (arm A) or the reverse (arm B). No patient had prior DNA-damaging chemotherapy. PBMC sorting kept live CD3+CD8+ cells without CD19 or CD56. The CDR3 spans 13 residues. The V gene's germline CDR1 is WSHSY and CDR2 SAAADI. The V end lost 10 bases, the J end lost 4 bases, and 14 bases lay between the germline ends. The sequence was obtained from a human donor with melanoma. The material was CD8+ T cells sorted from blood (inferred from file names), obtained from a patient given nivolumab and ipilimumab in sequence. This sequence joins TRBV10-2 and TRBJ2-1, with D perhaps matching TRBD1 (6 bases). The CDR3, as DNA: TGCGCCACCGCCGGGACACTTTACAATGAGCAGTTCTTC. This translates into CATAGTLYNEQFF.